This T cell receptor beta chain was recovered during a study of regulatory T cells in long-lasting Graves disease (dated by TCRdb to about 2021). Notes on the research overall: Persistent Graves' disease meant more than 5 years of antithyroid drug treatment with TSH receptor autoantibodies that stayed positive. On average, persistent Graves' disease patients in the clinical cohort had been on antithyroid drugs for eight to twelve years. The study was conducted in China and was registered as a clinical trial. Patients with persistent Graves' disease were compared with patients with newly diagnosed Graves' disease using TCR sequencing and RNA sequencing of peripheral blood. A total of around 35 samples were covered by TCR sequencing, comprising about 13 persistent and approximately 20 newly diagnosed Graves' disease patients.

General study outcomes and caveats: TRBV28, TRBJ1-2 and TRBJ2-5 were preferentially used in persistent disease, while TRBV20-1 and TRBJ2-1 were favored in newly diagnosed disease. Patients with persistent disease shared more public clonotypes (approximately 2,500) than newly diagnosed patients did (more than 900). The study examined only peripheral blood because the primary lesion, thyroid tissue, could not be accessed. Only the TCR beta chain was sequenced and analyzed. Persistent Graves' disease patients showed lower TCR Shannon entropy and fewer highly expanded clones than newly diagnosed patients, suggesting clonal expansion. The small sample size was acknowledged by the authors as a limitation that may reduce accuracy.

Library creation used multiplex PCR. Sequencing took place on an Illumina HiSeq 4000. iRepertoire HTBI primers and Arm-PCR amplification of CDR3 regions were used to construct TCR beta libraries. PCR products were gel purified before sequencing. The authors' pipeline ran thus. Gene usage analysis of CDR3 amino acid clonotypes used the 50 to 70 TRBV and some 15 TRBJ segments found across samples. COPE and FqMerger were used to merge filtered high-quality paired reads into contigs. BLAST was used to align contigs to IMGT TRBV, TRBD and TRBJ reference genes, and CDR3 was defined according to IMGT. Any clonotype with a frequency above 0.1% was classified as a highly expanded clone. Shannon entropy served as the measure of repertoire diversity, while the Gini coefficient captured V-J evenness. A clonotype was considered public if more than one individual shared it. TCRdb took the public reads, trimmed them with fastp at Q25, ran MiXCR for clone calling and kept in-frame beta chains. Rows are unified per CDR3 protein, each entry keeping the most common DNA and genes. The V and J calls shown here were made by TCRdb, not taken from the authors' results. The sample table holds approximately 440,000 distinct CDR3 sequences, of which about 20% were seen once. Around 26% of the sample is in the top ten clones.

Interpreted using the paper, the time point label stands for: persistent/refractory GD, antithyroid drugs over 5 years with positive TRAb. For both TCR sequencing and RNA sequencing, RNA was extracted from PBMCs in TRIzol. The diagnosis of Graves' disease followed American Thyroid Association guidelines. The patients came from an endocrinology department in Xi'an, China. Each patient gave approximately 9 milliliters of peripheral blood, collected in an EDTA anticoagulant tube. Ficoll Paque Plus density gradient separation was used to isolate PBMCs, and no additional T cell sorting was done. RNA quality was checked with an Agilent 2100 Bioanalyzer and agarose gel, and concentration with a NanoDrop 2000. From the cysteine through the phenylalanine, the CDR3 covers 17 amino acids. Only the CDR3 portion is preserved as DNA: 51 bases, with reading frame beginning at the first base. The V end loses 4 bases and the J end loses 1 base, and a stretch of 19 bases separates them. For CDR1 and CDR2, the germline V gene lists MDHEN and SYDVKM.

This clonotype has at least ten counts. Its recognized antigen is unknown. Per-nucleotide qualities are absent, and no much larger clonotype sits a single base away. The V gene is TRBV28 and the J gene is TRBJ1-2; 6 matching bases give a weak D call of TRBD1. The sequence derives from a female donor with Graves disease. Sample: peripheral blood mononuclear cells (PBMCs), taken when the disease was refractory, from a patient treated with antithyroid drugs. Here the CDR3 is given as CASSSPTWGARNYGYTF. The DNA sequence is given as TGTGCCAGCAGTTCCCCCACGTGGGGGGCGCGTAACTATGGCTACACCTTC.